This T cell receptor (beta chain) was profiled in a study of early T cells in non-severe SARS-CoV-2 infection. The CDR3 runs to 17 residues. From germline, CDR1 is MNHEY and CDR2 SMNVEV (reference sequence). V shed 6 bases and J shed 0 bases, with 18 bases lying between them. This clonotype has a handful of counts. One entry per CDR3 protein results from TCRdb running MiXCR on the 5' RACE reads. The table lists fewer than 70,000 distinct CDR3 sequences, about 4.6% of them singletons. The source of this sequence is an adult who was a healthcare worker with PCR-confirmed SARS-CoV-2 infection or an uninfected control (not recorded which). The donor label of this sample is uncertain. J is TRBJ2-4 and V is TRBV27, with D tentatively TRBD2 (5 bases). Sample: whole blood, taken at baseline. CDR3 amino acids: CASSDYSRTLAKNIQYF. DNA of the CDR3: TGTGCCAGCAGCGACTACTCCCGGACTTTAGCCAAAAACATTCAGTACTTC.